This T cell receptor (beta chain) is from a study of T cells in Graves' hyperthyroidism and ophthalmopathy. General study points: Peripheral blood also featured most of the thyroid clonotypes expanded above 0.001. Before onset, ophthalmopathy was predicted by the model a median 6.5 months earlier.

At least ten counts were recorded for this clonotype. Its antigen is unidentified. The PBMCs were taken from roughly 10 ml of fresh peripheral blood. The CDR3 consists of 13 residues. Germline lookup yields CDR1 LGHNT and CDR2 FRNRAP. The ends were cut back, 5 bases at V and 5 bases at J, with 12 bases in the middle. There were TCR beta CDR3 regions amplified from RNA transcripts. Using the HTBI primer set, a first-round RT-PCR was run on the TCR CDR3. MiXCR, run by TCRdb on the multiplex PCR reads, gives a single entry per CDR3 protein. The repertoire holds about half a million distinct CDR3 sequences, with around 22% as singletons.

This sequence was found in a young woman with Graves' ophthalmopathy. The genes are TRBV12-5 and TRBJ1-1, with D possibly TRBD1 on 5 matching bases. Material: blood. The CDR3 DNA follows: TGTGCTAGTGGTACGGGGGTCGAGACTGAAGCTTTCTTT. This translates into CASGTGVETEAFF.